The clone carrying this T cell receptor (beta chain) was detected many times. The data were obtained in a study of regulatory T cells in long-lasting Graves disease. Study at large: Antithyroid drugs had been taken by newly diagnosed Graves' patients for under 3 months.

The time point denotes: newly diagnosed GD, antithyroid drugs for less than 3 months. RNA extracted from PBMCs served as the sequencing template. According to the study, TCR beta libraries were built with iRepertoire HTBI primers and CDR3-region Arm-PCR. TCRdb re-called the multiplex PCR reads with MiXCR, one entry per CDR3 protein. The sample lists over 400,000 distinct CDR3 sequences, 14% occurring once. Trimming shortened V by 7 bases and J by 4 bases, and 17 bases separated the two germline ends. The CDR3 has 13 amino acids. The germline V gene encodes CDR1 SQVTM and CDR2 ANQGSEA. These same data were also listed under a study on T cells in Graves' hyperthyroidism and ophthalmopathy. That report adds: Diagnoses used clinical symptoms, serum thyroxine and TRAb, thyroid ultrasound and orbital computed tomography. Using the HTBI primer set, a first-round RT-PCR was run on the TCR CDR3. Most thyroid clonotypes with frequency above 0.001 were detected in blood.

The V and J genes are TRBV29-1 and TRBJ2-7, with D uncertain. The TCR comes from a woman between 50 and 59 years old with Graves disease. Sample: peripheral blood mononuclear cells (PBMCs), taken at new diagnosis, from a patient treated with antithyroid drugs. CDR3: CSAAPEWGYEQYF. Written as DNA, the CDR3 is TGCAGCGCCGCTCCGGAGTGGGGATACGAGCAGTACTTC.